This T cell receptor (beta chain) was identified during a study of blood T cells in healthy people across ages. Study observations and caveats: A conclusive naive versus antigen-experienced comparison was prevented by the unsorted PBMCs. Estimated diversity that came from one million T cells was considered an underestimate. Naive T cell percentage by flow cytometry tracked strongly with beta diversity.

This clonotype was counted only a few times. Its specificity is not known. Germline V gene lookup returns CDR1 SQVTM and CDR2 ANQGSEA. The CDR3 is 14 amino acids. V lost 1 base to trimming and J lost 5 bases, with 11 bases between them. The authors ran a second PCR of about 7 to 12 cycles using a sample-barcoded 5' primer and a J-beta primer mix. Every sample produced at least 3 million CDR3-containing paired-end reads. TCRdb independently ran MiXCR on the 5' RACE reads; one entry per CDR3 protein. Here the sample spans more than 800,000 distinct CDR3 sequences, under 45% being singletons. Specimen: blood. The chain carries TRBV29-1 and TRBJ2-2; tentatively, D is TRBD1 or TRBD2 (5 bases each). The sequence was collected from an older woman in good health. The CDR3 here is CSVEGDLGTGELFF. CDR3 DNA: TGCAGCGTTGAAGGGGACCTCGGGACCGGGGAGCTGTTTTTT.